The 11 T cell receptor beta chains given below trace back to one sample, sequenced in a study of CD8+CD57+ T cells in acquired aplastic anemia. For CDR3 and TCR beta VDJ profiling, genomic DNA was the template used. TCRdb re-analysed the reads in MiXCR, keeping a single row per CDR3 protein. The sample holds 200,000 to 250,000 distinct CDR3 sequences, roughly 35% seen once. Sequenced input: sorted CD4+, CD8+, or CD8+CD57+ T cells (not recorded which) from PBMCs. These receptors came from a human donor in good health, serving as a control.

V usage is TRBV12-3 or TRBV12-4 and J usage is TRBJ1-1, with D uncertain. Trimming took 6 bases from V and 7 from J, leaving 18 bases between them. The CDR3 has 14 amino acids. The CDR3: CASREVGPRGEAFF. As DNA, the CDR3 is TGTGCCAGCAGGGAAGTCGGCCCCCGGGGTGAAGCTTTCTTT.

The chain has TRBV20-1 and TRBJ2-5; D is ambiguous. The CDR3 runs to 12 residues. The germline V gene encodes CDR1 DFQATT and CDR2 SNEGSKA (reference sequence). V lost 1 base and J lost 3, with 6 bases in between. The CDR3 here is CSARVTEETQYF. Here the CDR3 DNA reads TGCAGTGCTAGAGTGACTGAAGAGACCCAGTACTTC.

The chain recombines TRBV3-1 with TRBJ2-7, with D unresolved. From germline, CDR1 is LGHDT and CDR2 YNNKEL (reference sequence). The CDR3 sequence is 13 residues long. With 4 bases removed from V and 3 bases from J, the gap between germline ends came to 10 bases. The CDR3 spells CASSLREHYEQYF. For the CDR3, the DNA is TGTGCCAGCAGCCTAAGAGAGCACTACGAGCAGTACTTC.

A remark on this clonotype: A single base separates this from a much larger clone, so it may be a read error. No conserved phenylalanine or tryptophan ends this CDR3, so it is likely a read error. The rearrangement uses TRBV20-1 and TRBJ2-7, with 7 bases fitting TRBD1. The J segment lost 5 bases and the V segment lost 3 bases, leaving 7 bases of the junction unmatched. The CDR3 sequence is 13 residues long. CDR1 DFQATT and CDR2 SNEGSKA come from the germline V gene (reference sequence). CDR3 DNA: TGCAGTGCTAGTTCTGCCAGGGGGAACGAGCAGTACCTC. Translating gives CSASSARGNEQYL.

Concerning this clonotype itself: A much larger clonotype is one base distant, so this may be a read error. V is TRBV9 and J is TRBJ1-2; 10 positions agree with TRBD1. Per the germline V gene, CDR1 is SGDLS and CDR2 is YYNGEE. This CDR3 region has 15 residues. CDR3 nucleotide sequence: TGTGCCAGCAGCGTCCGGACAGGGGGACTGGAAGGCTACGCCTTC. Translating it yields CASSVRTGGLEGYAF.

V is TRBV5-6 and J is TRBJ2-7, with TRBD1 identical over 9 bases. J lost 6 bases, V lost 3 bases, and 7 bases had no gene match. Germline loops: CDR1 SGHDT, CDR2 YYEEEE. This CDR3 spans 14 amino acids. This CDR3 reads CASSSLQGAGEQYF. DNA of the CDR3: TGTGCCAGCAGCTCCCTACAGGGGGCCGGCGAGCAGTACTTC. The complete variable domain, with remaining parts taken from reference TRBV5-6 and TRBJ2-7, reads DAGVTQSPTHLIKTRGQQVTLRCSPKSGHDTVSWYQQALGQGPQFIFQYYEEEERQRGNFPDRFSGHQFPNYSSELNVNALLLGDSALYLCASSSLQGAGEQYFGPGTRLTVT.

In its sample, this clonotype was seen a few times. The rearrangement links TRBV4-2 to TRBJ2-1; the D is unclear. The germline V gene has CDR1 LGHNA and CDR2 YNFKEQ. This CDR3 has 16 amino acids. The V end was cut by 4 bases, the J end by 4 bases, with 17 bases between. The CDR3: CASSPRGRSRYNEQFF. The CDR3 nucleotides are TGTGCCAGCAGCCCCCGCGGTAGATCCAGATACAATGAGCAGTTCTTC.

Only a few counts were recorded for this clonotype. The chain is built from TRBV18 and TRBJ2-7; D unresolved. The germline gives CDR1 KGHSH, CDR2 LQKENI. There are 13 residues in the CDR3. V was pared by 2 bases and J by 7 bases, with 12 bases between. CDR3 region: CASSPRTQDEQYF. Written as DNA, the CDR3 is TGTGCCAGCTCACCAAGAACCCAAGATGAGCAGTACTTC.

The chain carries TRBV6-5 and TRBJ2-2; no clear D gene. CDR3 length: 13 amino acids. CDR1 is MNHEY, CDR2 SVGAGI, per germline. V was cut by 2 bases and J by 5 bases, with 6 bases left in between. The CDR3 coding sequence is TGTGCCAGCAGTTACGACATGACCGGGGAGCTGTTTTTT. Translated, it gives CASSYDMTGELFF.

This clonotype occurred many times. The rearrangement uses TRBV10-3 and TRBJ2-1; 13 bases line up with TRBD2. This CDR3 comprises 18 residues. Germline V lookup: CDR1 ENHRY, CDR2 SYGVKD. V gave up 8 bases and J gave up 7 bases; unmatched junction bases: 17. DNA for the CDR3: TGTGCCATCGCCCCAGGGACTAGCGGGACTCCCCAAAGGAATGAGCAGTTCTTC. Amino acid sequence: CAIAPGTSGTPQRNEQFF.

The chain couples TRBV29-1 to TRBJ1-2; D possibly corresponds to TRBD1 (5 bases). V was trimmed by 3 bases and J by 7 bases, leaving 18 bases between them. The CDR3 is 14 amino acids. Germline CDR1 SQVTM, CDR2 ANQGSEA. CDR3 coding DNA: TGCAGCGTTGATCCTGCAGGGCAACTCATTGGCTACACCTTC. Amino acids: CSVDPAGQLIGYTF.